This T cell receptor (beta chain) appears in the sequencing data of a study of cytomegalovirus exposure and HLA in healthy donors. TCRdb's copy holds only in-frame clones and misses some; the assay was immunoSEQ multiplex PCR. The data hold nearly 200,000 clones, with around 80% observed a single time. Germline CDR1 and CDR2: SGHAT and FQDESV (reference sequence). This CDR3 contains 16 residues. J was trimmed by 7 bases and V by 1 base; bases with no gene match: 7. This receptor was obtained from a woman aged 30 to 39 in good health and CMV-seropositive. The chain couples TRBV11-1 to TRBJ2-4; TRBD1 matches 10 bases. Sequenced: PBMCs. CDR3 amino acids: CASSLGPGQGWNIQYF. The CDR3 DNA is TGTGCCAGCAGCTTAGGGCCGGGACAGGGGTGGAACATTCAGTACTTC.